The sequence of this T cell receptor (beta chain) was determined in a study of identical twins' blood T cells. Study-level background: About 6 alpha and roughly six beta libraries together yielded some 50 million reads. Findings and caveats of the study: Twin repertoire similarity may partly reflect shared environment.

MiXCR, applied by TCRdb to the 5' RACE reads, yields one record per CDR3 protein. The data contain 350,000 to 450,000 distinct CDR3 sequences, around 30% of them singletons. Six healthy women, forming three identical twin pairs, donated samples. In regard to this clonotype: Its specificity is not known. A junction boundary mismatches the germline segment, possibly from a read error.

CDR1 and CDR2 from the germline V gene are SGHAT and FQNNGV. The CDR3 runs to 14 residues. This TCR was recovered from a woman between 18 and 55 years old in good health. Sample: PBMCs. The gene calls are TRBV11-2 and TRBJ2-3; 7 nucleotides match TRBD2. This CDR3 reads CVSRYRDYTDTQYF. In nucleotides, the CDR3 is TGTGTCAGCAGGTACCGGGACTACACAGATACGCAGTATTTT. Filled out from reference TRBV11-2 and TRBJ2-3, the complete variable domain reads EAGVAQSPRYKIIEKRQSVAFWCNPISGHATLYWYQQILGQGPKLLIQFQNNGVVDDSQLPKDRFSAERLKGVDSTLKIQPAKLEDSAVYLCVSRYRDYTDTQYFGPGTRLTVL.